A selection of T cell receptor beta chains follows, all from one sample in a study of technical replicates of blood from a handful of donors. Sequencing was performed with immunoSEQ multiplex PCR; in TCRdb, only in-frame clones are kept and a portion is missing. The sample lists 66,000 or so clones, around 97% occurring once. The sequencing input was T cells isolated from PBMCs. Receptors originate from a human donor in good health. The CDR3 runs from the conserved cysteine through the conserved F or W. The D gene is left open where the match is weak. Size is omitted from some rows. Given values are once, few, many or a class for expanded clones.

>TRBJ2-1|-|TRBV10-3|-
TGTGCCATCGGGGGACTTAATTCCTACAATGAGCAGTTCTTC
CAIGGLNSYNEQFF
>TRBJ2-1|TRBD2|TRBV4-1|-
TGCGCCAGCAGCCAAGCTTCGTCGGGACTAGCGGACCCCTATGAGCAGTTCTTC
CASSQASSGLADPYEQFF
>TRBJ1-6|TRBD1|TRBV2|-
TGTGCCAGCAGCGGGGACAGCAATTATAATTCACCCCTCCACTTT
CASSGDSNYNSPLHF
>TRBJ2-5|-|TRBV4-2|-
TGTGCCAGCAGCCAAGAGGACGGACTCAAGAAAACCCAGTACTTC
CASSQEDGLKKTQYF
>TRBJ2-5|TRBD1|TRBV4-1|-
TGCGCCAGCAGCCATCCCGGGACAGGGGATTCGGAGACCCAGTACTTC
CASSHPGTGDSETQYF
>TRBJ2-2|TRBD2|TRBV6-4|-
TGTGCCAGCAGTGACTCTAGCGGGGGGGCCGGGGAGCTGTTTTTT
CASSDSSGGAGELFF
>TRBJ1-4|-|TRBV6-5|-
TGTGCCAGCAGTCCAGTTGCAACTAATGAAAAACTGTTTTTT
CASSPVATNEKLFF
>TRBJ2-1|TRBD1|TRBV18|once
TGTGCCAGCTCACTTACGGGACAGGGAGACAATGAGCAGTTCTTC
CASSLTGQGDNEQFF
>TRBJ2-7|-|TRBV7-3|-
TGTGCCAGCAGCTTAGGGGGGGGCCAGGGTGAGCAGTACTTC
CASSLGGGQGEQYF
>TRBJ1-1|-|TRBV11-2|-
TGTGCCAGCAGCTTAGGAGGGCGGTCTGAAGCTTTCTTT
CASSLGGRSEAFF
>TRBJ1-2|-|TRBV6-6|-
TGTGCCAGCAGTTCATCAGGGCTGTACTATGGCTACACCTTC
CASSSSGLYYGYTF
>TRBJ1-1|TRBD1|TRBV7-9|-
TGTGCCAGCAGACCATTGGACAGGGGGGACAAGGCTTTCTTT
CASRPLDRGDKAFF
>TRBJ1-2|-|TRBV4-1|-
TGCGCCAGCAGCCAAGGTTGGCAGAACTATGGCTACACCTTC
CASSQGWQNYGYTF
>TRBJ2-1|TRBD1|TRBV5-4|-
TGTGCCAGCAGCTCACAGGGGGCTTCCTACAATGAGCAGTTCTTC
CASSSQGASYNEQFF
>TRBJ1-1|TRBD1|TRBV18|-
TGTGCCAGCTCACCCTGGACAGGGTTGAACACTGAAGCTTTCTTT
CASSPWTGLNTEAFF
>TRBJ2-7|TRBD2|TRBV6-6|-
TGTGCCAGCGGGCGGGGGACCGTCGGGGAGCAGTACTTC
CASGRGTVGEQYF
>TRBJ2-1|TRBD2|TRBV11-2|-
TGTGCCAGCAGCTTATACCGACTAGCGGAGAACAATGAGCAGTTCTTC
CASSLYRLAENNEQFF
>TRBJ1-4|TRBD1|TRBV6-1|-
TGTGCCAGCAGTGTAGACAGGGGGCGGGGAGCTAATGAAAAACTGTTTTTT
CASSVDRGRGANEKLFF
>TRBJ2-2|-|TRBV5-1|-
TGCGCCAGCAGTATCCGTAGGGGGTCGAACACCGGGGAGCTGTTTTTT
CASSIRRGSNTGELFF
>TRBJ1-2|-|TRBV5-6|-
TGTGCCAGCAGCTTGGTAGGGGTCCCTCGTAACTATGGCTACACCTTC
CASSLVGVPRNYGYTF
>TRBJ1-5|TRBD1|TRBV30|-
TGTGCCTGGAGTCCCGACAGGGGAGGCAGCAATCAGCCCCAGCATTTT
CAWSPDRGGSNQPQHF
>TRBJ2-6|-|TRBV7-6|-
TGTGCCAGCAGCCACTACGAGGGGGAGTTCTCTGGGGCCAACGTCCTGACTTTC
CASSHYEGEFSGANVLTF
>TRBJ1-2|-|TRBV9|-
TGTGCCACCCACCCATGGGACTTCGATGGCTACACCTTC
CATHPWDFDGYTF
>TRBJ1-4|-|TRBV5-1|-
TGCGCCAGCAACGGGGGTGCTAATGAAAAACTGTTTTTT
CASNGGANEKLFF
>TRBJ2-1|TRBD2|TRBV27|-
TGTGCCAGCAGTCTACTAGCGGGGGGCGGCAATGAGCAGTTCTTC
CASSLLAGGGNEQFF
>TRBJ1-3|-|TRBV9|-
TGTGCCAGCGGGATACAGGCTGGGTCTGGAAACACCATATATTTT
CASGIQAGSGNTIYF
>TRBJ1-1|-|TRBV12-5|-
TGTGCTAGTGGTTTGGACGCTTCCCGTAGCGTGAACACTGAAGCTTTCTTT
CASGLDASRSVNTEAFF
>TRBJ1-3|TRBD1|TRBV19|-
TGTGCCAGTAGTAGCAGACCCAGGGGGGGAAACACCATATATTTT
CASSSRPRGGNTIYF
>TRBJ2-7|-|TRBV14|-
TGTGCCAGCAGCCAGGGCAGGAACAGGGTATTTGGCTCCTACGAGCAGTACTTC
CASSQGRNRVFGSYEQYF
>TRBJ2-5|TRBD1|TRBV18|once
TGTGCCAGCTCACCACTCCCCTCGACAGGGCAAGAGACCCAGTACTTC
CASSPLPSTGQETQYF
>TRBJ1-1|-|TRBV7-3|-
TGTGCCAGCAGCTTAATTCGGCAGGGGAACACTGAAGCTTTCTTT
CASSLIRQGNTEAFF
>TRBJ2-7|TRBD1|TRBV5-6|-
TGTGCCAGCAGCTTGATCCGGGACAGGTACTCCTACGAGCAGTACTTC
CASSLIRDRYSYEQYF
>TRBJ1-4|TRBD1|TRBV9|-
TGTGCCAGCAGCCCCGACAGGGGTAATGAAAAACTGTTTTTT
CASSPDRGNEKLFF
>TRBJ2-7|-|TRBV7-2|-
TGTGCCAGCAGCCTGACTTCCGAGCAGTACTTC
CASSLTSEQYF
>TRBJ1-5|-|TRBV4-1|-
TGCGCCAGCAGCCAAGCGGGGCAGGGACAAAATCAGCCCCAGCATTTT
CASSQAGQGQNQPQHF
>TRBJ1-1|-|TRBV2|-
TGTGCCAGCAGTTCCCGAATTCCCCAGGGGAGCACTGAAGCTTTCTTT
CASSSRIPQGSTEAFF
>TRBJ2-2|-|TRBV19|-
TGTGCCAGTAGTATGGTCCCGGGATCCGGGGAGCTGTTTTTT
CASSMVPGSGELFF
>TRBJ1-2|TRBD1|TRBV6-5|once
TGTGCCAGCAGTCTGAAGGGACAGGGAAACTATGGCTACACCTTC
CASSLKGQGNYGYTF
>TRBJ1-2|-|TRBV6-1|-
TGTGCCAGCCTTCTTTCACTTCTCTATGGCTACACCTTC
CASLLSLLYGYTF
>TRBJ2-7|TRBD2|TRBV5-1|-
TGCGCCAGCAGTTTGGCTAGCGGGAGTTGGGGCGAGCAGTACTTC
CASSLASGSWGEQYF
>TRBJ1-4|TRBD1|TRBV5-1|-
TGCGCCAGCAGCCGGACAGGGGACAGAGAAAAACTGTTTTTT
CASSRTGDREKLFF
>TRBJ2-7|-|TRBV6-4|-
TGTGCCAGTTCTATGGGGCTGAGCTCCTACGAGCAGTACTTC
CASSMGLSSYEQYF
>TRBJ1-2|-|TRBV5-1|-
TGCGCCAGCACCTCGGGGGAGATGTCAGGCTACACCTTC
CASTSGEMSGYTF
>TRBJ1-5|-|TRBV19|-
TGTGCCAGTAGTATCAATATGGACAGAGAGAATCAGCCCCAGCATTTT
CASSINMDRENQPQHF
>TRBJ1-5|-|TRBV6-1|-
TGTGCCAGCAGTGAAGGACCCGACTTTAATCAGCCCCAGCATTTT
CASSEGPDFNQPQHF
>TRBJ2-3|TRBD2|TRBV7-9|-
TGTGCCAGCAAGACTAGCGGGGCCACAGATACGCAGTATTTT
CASKTSGATDTQYF
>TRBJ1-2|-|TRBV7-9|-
TGTGCCAGCAGCCCCAAGAGGGGAGGCTATGGCTACACCTTC
CASSPKRGGYGYTF
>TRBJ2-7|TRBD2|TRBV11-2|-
TGTGCCAGCAGTCAACTTCGGCTCCGGACTAGCGGGTACGAGCAGTACTTC
CASSQLRLRTSGYEQYF
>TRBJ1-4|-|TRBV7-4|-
TGTGCCAGCAGCCAAGGACAGCCTCAATGCGAAAAACTGTTTTTT
CASSQGQPQCEKLFF
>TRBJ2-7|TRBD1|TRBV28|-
TGTGCCAGCAGTCAGGACAGGGTACCCTACGAGCAGTACTTC
CASSQDRVPYEQYF
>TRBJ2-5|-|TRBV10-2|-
TGCGCCAGCTGCCGGGAGTGGGGGGAGACCCAGTACTTC
CASCREWGETQYF